This TCR beta chain was obtained from a study of shared clonotypes between healthy human individuals. Study-wide background: Donors consisted of two women and three men between 18 and 49.

Original handling: As immunoSEQ supplied junction-only sequences (without quality scores), filtering differed. TCRdb's copy holds only in-frame clones and misses some; the assay was immunoSEQ multiplex PCR. Clone size and the V and J calls come from that table; the DNA yielded D and trimming. There are approximately 1.9 million clones in the sample; around 95% occur only once, and 1.5% to 2% lies in the top ten. The naive CD8 fraction comprised CD45RO-negative cells positively selected for CCR7 and excluded terminally differentiated effector memory CD45RA+ cells. CDR1 is MDHEN, CDR2 SYDVKM, per germline. Trimming took off 4 bases at V and 2 bases at J, with 12 bases between the two ends. The CDR3 extends over 14 amino acids.

Sequencing used naive CD8+ T cells from PBMCs. The source of this sequence is a man aged 18 to 29 in good health. Some clones in this sample may be carry-over from other donors' samples. This chain links TRBV28 with TRBJ2-7; D might be TRBD1 (5 bases). The CDR3 loop is CASSSSGITYEQYF. Written as DNA, the CDR3 is TGTGCCAGCAGTTCCTCAGGGATTACCTACGAGCAGTACTTC.